This T cell receptor (beta chain) was identified during a study of T cells in Graves' hyperthyroidism and ophthalmopathy. Template material for amplifying TCR beta CDR3 regions consisted of RNA transcripts. In the first-round RT-PCR of the TCR CDR3, the HTBI primer set was used. TCRdb analysed the multiplex PCR reads with MiXCR anew, one entry per CDR3 protein. The table has about 740,000 distinct CDR3 sequences, about 15% seen once. Ten or more counts support this clonotype. Clinical symptoms, serum thyroxine, TRAb, thyroid ultrasound and orbital computed tomography established diagnosis. The germline V gene has CDR1 MNHNS and CDR2 SASEGT. The CDR3 runs 15 residues. V gave up 6 bases and J gave up 7 bases, with 21 bases separating them.

The sequenced material came from blood. This rearrangement joins TRBV6-1 to TRBJ1-1, with D perhaps TRBD1 (6 bases). This TCR was sampled from a woman aged 18-30 years with Graves' hyperthyroidism. This CDR3 reads CASRKRQADNGEAFF. For the CDR3, the DNA is TGTGCCAGCAGGAAGAGACAGGCCGATAACGGTGAAGCTTTCTTT.